Described below is a single TCR beta chain sequence and its context. Its antigen is currently unknown. The assay was immunoSEQ multiplex PCR, and TCRdb's table has in-frame clones only and misses some. This table holds 130,000 or so clones, 75% to 95% found once. These data originate in a study of T cell responses to AZD1222 COVID-19 vaccine. Study-level findings and limits: White British ancestry dominated among donors, who included more females, and clonal diversity was possibly underestimated. Dominant CD4 TCR responses targeted spike regions 160-218 and 743-854.

Pooling covered second doses at about 4 or about 12 weeks. Trimming took off 5 bases at V and 4 bases at J, with 10 bases between the two ends. The CDR3 is 13 amino acids. Germline assignment: CDR1 LNHDA and CDR2 SQIVND (reference sequence). This sequence originates from an adult who received the AZD1222 COVID-19 vaccine. V is TRBV19 and J is TRBJ2-3, with a weak D call TRBD2 (6 bases). Here the sequenced sample was peripheral blood, taken 28 days after the second AZD1222 dose. The CDR3 region has the DNA TGTGCCAGTAGTCCCGGGAGTGCAGATACGCAGTATTTT. This gives the protein CASSPGSADTQYF.